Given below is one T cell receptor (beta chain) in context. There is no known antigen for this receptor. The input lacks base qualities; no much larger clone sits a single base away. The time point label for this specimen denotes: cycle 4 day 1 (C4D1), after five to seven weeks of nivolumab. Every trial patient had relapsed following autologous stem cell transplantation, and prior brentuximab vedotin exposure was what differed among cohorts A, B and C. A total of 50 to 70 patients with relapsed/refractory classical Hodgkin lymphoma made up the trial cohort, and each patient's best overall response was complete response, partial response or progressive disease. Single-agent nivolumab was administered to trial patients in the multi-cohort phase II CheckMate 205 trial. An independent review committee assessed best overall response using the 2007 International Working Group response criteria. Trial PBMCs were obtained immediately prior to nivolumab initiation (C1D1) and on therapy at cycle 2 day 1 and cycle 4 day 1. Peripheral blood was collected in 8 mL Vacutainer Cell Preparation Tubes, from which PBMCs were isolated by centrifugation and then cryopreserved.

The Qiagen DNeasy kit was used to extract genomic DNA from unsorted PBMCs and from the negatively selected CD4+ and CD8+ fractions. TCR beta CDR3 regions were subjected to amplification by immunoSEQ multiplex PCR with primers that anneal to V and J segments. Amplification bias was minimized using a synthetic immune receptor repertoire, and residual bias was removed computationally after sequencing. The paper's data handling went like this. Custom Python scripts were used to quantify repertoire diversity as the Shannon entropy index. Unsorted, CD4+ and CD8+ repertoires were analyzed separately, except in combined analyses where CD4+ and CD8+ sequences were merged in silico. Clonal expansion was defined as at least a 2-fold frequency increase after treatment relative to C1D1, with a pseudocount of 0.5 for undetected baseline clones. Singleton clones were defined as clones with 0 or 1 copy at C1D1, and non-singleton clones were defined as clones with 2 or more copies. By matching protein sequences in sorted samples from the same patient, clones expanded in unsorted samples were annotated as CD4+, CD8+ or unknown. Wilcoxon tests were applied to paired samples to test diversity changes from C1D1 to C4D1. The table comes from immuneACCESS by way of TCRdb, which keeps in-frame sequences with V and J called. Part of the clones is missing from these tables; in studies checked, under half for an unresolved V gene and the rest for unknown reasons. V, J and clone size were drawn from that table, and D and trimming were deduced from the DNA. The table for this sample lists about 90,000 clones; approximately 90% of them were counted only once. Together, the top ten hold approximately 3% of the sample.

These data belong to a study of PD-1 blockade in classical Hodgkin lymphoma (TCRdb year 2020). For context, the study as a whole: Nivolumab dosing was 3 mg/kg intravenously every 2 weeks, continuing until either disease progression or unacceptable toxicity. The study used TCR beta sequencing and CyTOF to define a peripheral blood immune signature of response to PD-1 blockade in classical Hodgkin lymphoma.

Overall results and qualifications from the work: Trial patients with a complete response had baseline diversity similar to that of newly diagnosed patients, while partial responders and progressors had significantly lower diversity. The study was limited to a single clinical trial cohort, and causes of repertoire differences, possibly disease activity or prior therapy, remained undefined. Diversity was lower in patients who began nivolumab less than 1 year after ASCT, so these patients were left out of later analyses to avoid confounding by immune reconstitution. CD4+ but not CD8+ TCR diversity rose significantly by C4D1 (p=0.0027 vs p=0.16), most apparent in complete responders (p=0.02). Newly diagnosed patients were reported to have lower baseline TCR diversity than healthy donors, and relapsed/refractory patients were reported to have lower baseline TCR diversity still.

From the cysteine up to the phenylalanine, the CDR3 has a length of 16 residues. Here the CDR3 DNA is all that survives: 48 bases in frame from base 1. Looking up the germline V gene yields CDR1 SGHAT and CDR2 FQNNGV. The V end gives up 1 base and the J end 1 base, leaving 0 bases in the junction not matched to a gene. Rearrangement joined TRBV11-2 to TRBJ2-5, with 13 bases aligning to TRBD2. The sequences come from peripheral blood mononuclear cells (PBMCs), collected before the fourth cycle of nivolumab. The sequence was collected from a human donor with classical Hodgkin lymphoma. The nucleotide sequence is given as TGTGCCAGCAGCTTAGGACTAGCGGGGGGCCAAGAGACCCAGTACTTC. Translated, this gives CASSLGLAGGQETQYF.